Shown below are 27 T cell receptor beta chains from a single sample sequenced in a study of shared clonotypes between healthy human individuals. CD45RO-negative CD8 cells positively selected for CCR7 made up the naive population, which excluded terminally differentiated effector memory CD45RA+ cells. Libraries were prepared by immunoSEQ multiplex PCR; TCRdb keeps only in-frame clonotypes and omits some of them. The table records around 2.1 million clones, roughly 91% of them present only once. The sample consisted of naive CD8+ T cells from PBMCs. The receptor set was obtained from a man in his late teens or twenties in good health. Some clones in this sample may be carry-over from other donors' samples.

Of note for this clone: Mismatch with germline at one junction end may stem from a read error. The CDR3 protein is CATSRGTGGSHEQYF. CDR3 coding DNA: TGTGCCACCAGCAGGGGGACAGGGGGCTCCCACGAGCAGTACTTC. The chain carries TRBV15 and TRBJ2-7; 12 bases line up with TRBD1. Germline loops: CDR1 LNHNV, CDR2 YYDKDF (reference sequence). The CDR3 totals 15 residues.

This chain connects TRBV27 to TRBJ1-4, with D tentatively TRBD1 (5 bases). Per germline, CDR1 MNHEY and CDR2 SMNVEV (reference sequence). The V end lost 4 bases, the J end lost 10 bases, and 22 bases lay between the germline ends. The CDR3 extends over 16 amino acids. In DNA form, the CDR3 reads TGTGCCAGCAGTTACCGGACACCCAGAGATGTGGCAAAACTGTTTTTT. Residues: CASSYRTPRDVAKLFF.

This chain connects TRBV27 to TRBJ1-1; TRBD1 aligns across 7 bases. Germline V gives CDR1 MNHEY, CDR2 SMNVEV (reference sequence). With V trimmed by 4 bases and J by 6 bases, 2 bases remained unmatched. The CDR3 is 12 amino acids. In DNA, the CDR3 is TGTGCCAGCAGTTACCAGGGGGCTGAAGCTTTCTTT. It codes for CASSYQGAEAFF.

V and J are TRBV14 and TRBJ1-2, with TRBD1 matching 10 bases. Trimming took 0 bases from V and 5 from J; bases not matched to a gene: 12. The CDR3 covers 18 residues. Germline V gives CDR1 SGHDN, CDR2 FVKESK. CDR3 sequence (DNA): TGTGCCAGCAGCCAAGAGTACTTCGGGACAGGGGCTATGTATGGCTACACCTTC. This encodes CASSQEYFGTGAMYGYTF. The full variable domain, in which reference TRBV14 and TRBJ1-2 provide the parts outside the CDR3, is EAGVTQFPSHSVIEKGQTVTLRCDPISGHDNLYWYRRVMGKEIKFLLHFVKESKQDESGMPNNRFLAERTGGTYSTLKVQPAELEDSGVYFCASSQEYFGTGAMYGYTFGSGTRLTVV.

V is TRBV7-6 and J is TRBJ2-7; TRBD2 is a possible D gene (5 bases). This CDR3 is 17 amino acids long. The V end was cut by 4 bases, the J end by 5 bases, with 24 bases between. CDR1 is SGHVS, CDR2 FNYEAQ, per germline. The CDR3 DNA reads as TGTGCCAGCAGCTCCAAGGATCGGGGTGGCGCAGGCAACGAGCAGTACTTC. It translates to CASSSKDRGGAGNEQYF.

This clone has a handful of counts. The gene calls are TRBV27 and TRBJ2-1; 7 positions agree with TRBD1. The germline V gene has CDR1 MNHEY and CDR2 SMNVEV (reference sequence). The CDR3 is 11 residues long. The CDR3 here is CTTGAYNEQFF. The CDR3 DNA follows: TGTACCACAGGGGCCTACAATGAGCAGTTCTTC.

This clone was seen a single time. The chain is built from TRBV28 and TRBJ2-7; 8 bases align to TRBD1. CDR3 size: 12 residues. V was clipped by 6 bases and J by 6 bases; unmatched bases: 4. Germline V CDR1 and CDR2: MDHEN, SYDVKM. The CDR3 nucleotides read TGTGCCAGCAGCATCGACAGGGGCGAGCAGTACTTC. This translates into CASSIDRGEQYF.

The chain recombines TRBV9 with TRBJ2-1; 8 bases align to TRBD1. CDR3 length equals 15 residues. V was pared by 4 bases and J by 7 bases, with 10 bases of the junction left unmatched. Germline V gene lookup returns CDR1 SGDLS and CDR2 YYNGEE. The CDR3 spells CASSSTGGRGNEQFF. The CDR3 DNA is TGTGCCAGCAGCAGTACAGGGGGACGCGGGAATGAGCAGTTCTTC.

The chain couples TRBV27 to TRBJ2-1; TRBD1 matches at 8 bases. Trimming at V came to 4 bases and at J to 9 bases, leaving 8 bases not matched to a gene. The germline gives CDR1 MNHEY, CDR2 SMNVEV (reference sequence). CDR3 length equals 14 residues. Here the CDR3 reads CASSWGQGAIEQFF. The CDR3, as DNA: TGTGCCAGCAGTTGGGGTCAGGGGGCGATTGAGCAGTTCTTC.

The gene calls are TRBV19 and TRBJ2-7, with 8 bases aligning to TRBD1. This CDR3 contains 15 residues. V lost 3 bases, J lost 3 bases, and 7 bases stayed unmatched. Germline V lookup: CDR1 LNHDA, CDR2 SQIVND (reference sequence). CDR3 coding DNA: TGTGCCAGTAGTATCGACAGGGGACTCCTCTACGAGCAGTACTTC. Translation gives CASSIDRGLLYEQYF. The complete variable domain, with remaining parts taken from reference TRBV19 and TRBJ2-7, reads DGGITQSPKYLFRKEGQNVTLSCEQNLNHDAMYWYRQDPGQGLRLIYYSQIVNDFQKGDIAEGYSVSREKKESFPLTVTSAQKNPTAFYLCASSIDRGLLYEQYFGPGTRLTVT.

The V gene is TRBV19, the J gene TRBJ2-3; D is possibly TRBD1 (5 bases). The CDR3 sequence is 14 residues long. CDR1 is LNHDA, CDR2 SQIVND, per germline (reference sequence). V shed 3 bases and J shed 4 bases, with 11 bases lying between them. The CDR3 region has the DNA TGTGCCAGTAGTATCTCCAGGGTACCAGATACGCAGTATTTT. Translated, it gives CASSISRVPDTQYF.

The chain uses TRBV16 and TRBJ2-7; D possibly uses TRBD1 or TRBD2 (5 bases each). The germline CDR1 and CDR2 sequences are KGHSY and FQNENV. V lost 5 bases and J lost 5, with 22 bases in between. The CDR3 is 16 residues long. The chain's CDR3 is CASSAKGRVGSDEQYF. The CDR3 bases are TGTGCCAGCAGCGCCAAGGGACGGGTAGGGAGCGACGAGCAGTACTTC.

The rearrangement uses TRBV5-6 and TRBJ2-7, with D tentatively TRBD2 (5 bases). Trimming removed 2 bases from V and 0 bases from J, with 15 bases in between. CDR3 size: 16 residues. The germline V gene encodes CDR1 SGHDT and CDR2 YYEEEE. CDR3 residues: CASSFYPGIASYEQYF. As DNA, the CDR3 is TGTGCCAGCAGCTTTTATCCCGGGATCGCCTCCTACGAGCAGTACTTC.

Concerning this clone itself: Other DNA sequences in this sample translate to the same CDR3. The rearrangement uses TRBV30 and TRBJ2-3, with 7 nucleotides matching TRBD2. Per germline, CDR1 GTSNPN and CDR2 SVGIG (reference sequence). The CDR3 extends over 14 amino acids. V trimming: 2 bases; J trimming: 1 base; junction bases outside the gene matches: 3. CDR3 coding DNA: TGTGCCTGGAGTCTGGCGGGAGGCACAGATACGCAGTATTTT. It translates to CAWSLAGGTDTQYF.

The V call is TRBV25-1, the J call TRBJ2-3; 7 nucleotides align to TRBD2. This CDR3 has 14 residues. Looked up from germline, CDR1 is MGHDK and CDR2 is SYGVNS. The ends lost 1 base at V and 6 bases at J; junction bases unmatched: 4. CDR3 amino acids: CASSESPLADTQYF. CDR3 in DNA: TGTGCCAGCAGTGAATCCCCACTAGCGGATACGCAGTATTTT.

The J gene is TRBJ2-7, the V gene TRBV11-2, with D possibly matching TRBD1 (5 bases). The ends were cut back, 5 bases at V and 1 base at J, with 18 bases in the middle. Germline CDR1 and CDR2: SGHAT and FQNNGV. The CDR3 spans 16 residues. The CDR3, as DNA: TGTGCCAGCAGCCCTCCCCAGGGTGAAGGATCCTACGAGCAGTACTTC. It codes for CASSPPQGEGSYEQYF.

The chain recombines TRBV7-9 with TRBJ2-1; maybe TRBD2 (6 bases). The CDR3 spans 13 residues. Per germline, CDR1 SEHNR and CDR2 FQNEAQ (reference sequence). Trimming pared 10 bases from V and 8 bases from J, leaving 18 bases between. The CDR3 DNA sequence: TGTGCCACCCGGCGGGGCCCGGGGGATGAGCAGTTCTTC. Its protein is CATRRGPGDEQFF.

This chain links TRBV4-3 with TRBJ1-2; D perhaps matches TRBD1 (5 bases). The germline V and J ends were trimmed by 3 bases and 0 bases, with 11 bases remaining between them. This CDR3 has 15 amino acids. Germline V gene lookup returns CDR1 LGHNA and CDR2 YSLEER. In nucleotides, the CDR3 is TGCGCCAGCAGCCATGAGAGGGACGCTAACTATGGCTACACCTTC. It encodes CASSHERDANYGYTF.

The chain employs TRBV7-2 and TRBJ1-2; 9 bases fit TRBD1. The CDR3 length is 16 residues. Germline CDR1 reads SGHTA; CDR2 reads FQGNSA. The V and J ends lost 5 bases and 5 bases, in that order; junction bases with no gene match: 12. The CDR3 DNA reads as TGTGCCAGCAGCGCACTCGCGGGACAGGGTCCTTATGGCTACACCTTC. Residues: CASSALAGQGPYGYTF.

The gene calls are TRBV6-1 and TRBJ2-7, with 9 bases identical to TRBD2. Per germline, CDR1 MNHNS and CDR2 SASEGT. The CDR3 is made up of 16 amino acids. V shed 0 bases and J 2 bases; nucleotides not matched to a gene: 5. The CDR3 here is CASSEAVLAGPYEQYF. The DNA of the CDR3 is TGTGCCAGCAGTGAAGCCGTCCTAGCGGGACCCTACGAGCAGTACTTC.

J is TRBJ2-3 and V is TRBV27, with D unclear. CDR3 size: 12 residues. V was shortened by 3 bases and J by 6 bases, with 7 bases between the two germline ends. Germline CDR1 MNHEY, CDR2 SMNVEV (reference sequence). CDR3 region: CASSFNKDTQYF. The CDR3 DNA sequence: TGTGCCAGCAGTTTCAATAAGGATACGCAGTATTTT.

CDR3 nucleotide sequence: TGCGCCAGCAGCTTGGGATTGGTCGAGACCCAGTACTTC. This sequence encodes CASSLGLVETQYF. The genes are TRBV5-1 and TRBJ2-5, with D unresolved. The CDR3 length is 13 residues. Germline V gives CDR1 SGHRS, CDR2 YFSETQ. V was cut by 0 bases and J by 5 bases, with 8 bases left in between.

The chain couples TRBV7-2 to TRBJ1-2; tentatively, D is TRBD1 (5 bases). Germline assignment: CDR1 SGHTA and CDR2 FQGNSA. CDR3 length equals 16 residues. Trimming stripped 4 bases from V and 1 base from J, with 16 bases between. Here the CDR3 DNA reads TGTGCCAGCAGCTCCCGCGGGGCCCGGGATAACTATGGCTACACCTTC. This encodes CASSSRGARDNYGYTF.

This clone was picked up one time. This chain links TRBV27 with TRBJ1-5; the D gene is possibly TRBD1 (5 bases). With 5 bases removed from V and 7 bases from J, the gap between germline ends came to 15 bases. The CDR3 consists of 14 residues. Germline lookup yields CDR1 MNHEY and CDR2 SMNVEV (reference sequence). For the CDR3, the DNA is TGTGCCAGCAGTGTGACTGGGACGATGCAGCCCCAGCATTTT. This codes for CASSVTGTMQPQHF.

The chain links TRBV7-9 to TRBJ1-4, with a weak D call TRBD1 (6 bases). The CDR3 has 15 residues. Germline CDR1 SEHNR, CDR2 FQNEAQ (reference sequence). Trimming pared 5 bases from V and 6 bases from J, leaving 16 bases between. The CDR3 reads CASSLDTNRDEKLFF. Written as DNA, the CDR3 is TGTGCCAGCAGCCTCGACACGAACAGGGATGAAAAACTGTTTTTT.

The chain couples TRBV11-1 to TRBJ1-2, with D unclear. Trimming took off 5 bases at V and 0 bases at J, with 10 bases between the two ends. Germline V gives CDR1 SGHAT, CDR2 FQDESV (reference sequence). The CDR3 extends over 14 amino acids. In DNA form, the CDR3 reads TGTGCCAGCAGCCCCTCGCGTGCTAACTATGGCTACACCTTC. Its protein product is CASSPSRANYGYTF.

V is TRBV6-5 and J is TRBJ1-4; D possibly corresponds to TRBD1 (5 bases). Trimming left V 0 bases short and J 5 bases short, with 10 bases between. The CDR3 extends over 15 amino acids. Germline CDR1 reads MNHEY; CDR2 reads SVGAGI. As DNA, the CDR3 is TGTGCCAGCAGTTACTCGCGGGGGGTAAATGAAAAACTGTTTTTT. Its protein is CASSYSRGVNEKLFF.